This passage covers 9 T cell receptor beta chains from one sample sequenced in a study of cytomegalovirus exposure and HLA in healthy donors. It was with 60 Vbeta and 13 Jbeta primers that the PCR ran. Using immunoSEQ multiplex PCR, the repertoire was profiled, and TCRdb retains in-frame clones only, with some absent. Of tens of thousands of clones in the sample, around 87% were seen once. The source material was PBMCs. The source of these receptors is a woman in her thirties in good health and CMV-seropositive.

This clone appeared a few times. This sequence joins TRBV2 and TRBJ1-1; a possible D gene is TRBD1 (6 bases). Trimming removed 7 bases from V and 2 bases from J, with 11 bases in between. CDR3 size: 13 residues. Germline loops: CDR1 SNHLY, CDR2 FYNNEI. For the CDR3, the DNA is TGTGCCAGCACCAAACAGGGAAACACTGAAGCTTTCTTT. This gives the protein CASTKQGNTEAFF. Complete variable domain (other parts from reference TRBV2 and TRBJ1-1): EPEVTQTPSHQVTQMGQEVILRCVPISNHLYFYWYRQILGQKVEFLVSFYNNEISEKSEIFDDQFSVERPDGSNFTLKIRSTKLEDSAMYFCASTKQGNTEAFFGQGTRLTVV.

The chain combines TRBV2 with TRBJ2-5; 12 bases agree with TRBD2. The V segment lost 5 bases and the J segment 6 bases; nucleotides outside the gene matches: 7. The germline V gene encodes CDR1 SNHLY and CDR2 FYNNEI. The CDR3 covers 15 residues. In nucleotides, the CDR3 is TGTGCCAGCAGTCGACTAGCGGGGGACGGGCAGACCCAGTACTTC. It specifies CASSRLAGDGQTQYF.

This chain connects TRBV5-3 to TRBJ2-1, with TRBD2 identical over 9 bases. TRBV5-3 is an ORF, with its function uncertain. CDR3 size: 16 residues. Losses at the gene ends were 0 bases for V and 7 bases for J; bases not matched to a gene: 8. This chain's CDR3 is CARSLDPSGKPNEQFF. CDR3 coding DNA: TGTGCCAGAAGCTTGGATCCTAGCGGGAAGCCTAATGAGCAGTTCTTC.

This chain links TRBV4-1 with TRBJ2-5; 9 bases match TRBD1. The J call may be incorrect, as the DNA end agrees better with TRBJ2-7. This CDR3 has 14 residues. Germline V gives CDR1 MGHRA, CDR2 YSYEKL. CDR3 loop: CASSQGTGGIEQYF. In DNA, the CDR3 is TGCGCCAGCAGCCAGGGAACAGGGGGCATCGAGCAGTACTTC.

Remarks on this clone: This same CDR3 is encoded by further DNA sequences in the sample. The J gene is TRBJ1-5, the V gene TRBV30, with a possible D match to TRBD1 (5 bases). Germline CDR1 and CDR2: GTSNPN and SVGIG (reference sequence). Trimming left V 3 bases short and J 1 base short, with 7 bases between. CDR3 length: 13 amino acids. For the CDR3, the DNA is TGTGCCTGGAGCGGGGGGAGCAATCAGCCCCAGCATTTT. Its protein is CAWSGGSNQPQHF. The entire variable domain, with the rest obtained from reference TRBV30 and TRBJ1-5, is as follows: SQTIHQWPATLVQPVGSPLSLECTVEGTSNPNLYWYRQAAGRGLQLLFYSVGIGQISSEVPQNLSASRPQDRQFILSSKKLLLSDSGFYLCAWSGGSNQPQHFGDGTRLSIL.

V is TRBV5-4 and J is TRBJ2-7; maybe TRBD2 (5 bases). Germline CDR1 reads SGHNT; CDR2 reads YYREEE (reference sequence). The CDR3 is 15 amino acids. V was shortened by 0 bases and J by 1 base, with 11 bases between the two germline ends. The CDR3 bases are TGTGCCAGCAGCTTGGCGGGGTTCCTTTCCTACGAGCAGTACTTC. Amino acid sequence: CASSLAGFLSYEQYF.

The genes are TRBV14 and TRBJ1-1, with no clear D. This CDR3 is 17 amino acids long. V gave up 0 bases and J gave up 0 bases, with 14 bases separating them. The germline gives CDR1 SGHDN, CDR2 FVKESK. CDR3 bases: TGTGCCAGCAGCCAAGATCGAGGGCTACTTATGAACACTGAAGCTTTCTTT. This codes for CASSQDRGLLMNTEAFF.

The chain is built from TRBV10-3 and TRBJ2-1, with 11 bases aligning to TRBD2. V lost 3 bases and J lost 4; bases outside the gene matches: 5. The CDR3 is 16 residues long. The germline gives CDR1 ENHRY, CDR2 SYGVKD. In DNA, the CDR3 is TGTGCCATCAGTGAATCCGGGACTAGCGGTTACAATGAGCAGTTCTTC. This gives the protein CAISESGTSGYNEQFF.

There are a few counts of this clone. V usage is TRBV19 and J usage is TRBJ2-1; no clear D gene. Germline-derived CDR1 and CDR2 are LNHDA and SQIVND (reference sequence). The CDR3 is made up of 14 amino acids. V was pared by 3 bases and J by 6 bases, with 12 bases between. The CDR3 spells CASSMSVFSNEQFF. Here the CDR3 DNA reads TGTGCCAGTAGTATGTCGGTCTTCTCCAATGAGCAGTTCTTC.